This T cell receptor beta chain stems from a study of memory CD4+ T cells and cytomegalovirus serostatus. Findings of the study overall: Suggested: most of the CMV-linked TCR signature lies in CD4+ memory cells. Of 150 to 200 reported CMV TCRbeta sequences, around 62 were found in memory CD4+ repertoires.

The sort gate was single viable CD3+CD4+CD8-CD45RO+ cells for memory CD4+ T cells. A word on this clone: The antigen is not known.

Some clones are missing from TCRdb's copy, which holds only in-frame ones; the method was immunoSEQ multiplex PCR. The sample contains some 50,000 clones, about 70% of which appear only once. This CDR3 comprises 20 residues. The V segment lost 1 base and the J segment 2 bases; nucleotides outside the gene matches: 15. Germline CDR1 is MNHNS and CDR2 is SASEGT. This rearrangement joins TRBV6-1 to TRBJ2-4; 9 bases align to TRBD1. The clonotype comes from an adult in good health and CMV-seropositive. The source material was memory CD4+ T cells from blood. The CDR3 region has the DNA TGTGCCAGCAGTGAAGAGGGACAGGGTGGATCCTTGGTAACCAAAAACATTCAGTACTTC. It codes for CASSEEGQGGSLVTKNIQYF.